A single sample is the source of the 8 T cell receptor beta chains below, sequenced in a study of shared clonotypes between healthy human individuals. Assay: immunoSEQ multiplex PCR; the TCRdb copy retains only in-frame clones and omits some. This sample has millions of clones, with more than 90% found just once. Sequencing was performed on naive CD4+ T cells sorted from blood. Noted subset: CD45RA+ positively selected. These receptors were obtained from a man aged 18 to 29 in good health.

The J gene is TRBJ2-7, the V gene TRBV18; 9 positions agree with TRBD1. The germline CDR1 and CDR2 sequences are KGHSH and LQKENI. CDR3 length: 15 amino acids. Trimming at V came to 2 bases and at J to 5 bases, leaving 7 bases not matched to a gene. The CDR3 spells CASSPTGTGRDEQYF. In nucleotides, the CDR3 is TGTGCCAGCTCACCAACCGGGACAGGGAGGGACGAGCAGTACTTC.

The V gene is TRBV14, the J gene TRBJ2-1; the match to TRBD2 covers 8 bases. The CDR3 is 16 residues long. V trimming: 4 bases; J trimming: 4 bases; junction bases outside the gene matches: 9. Germline-derived CDR1 and CDR2 are SGHDN and FVKESK. CDR3 nucleotide sequence: TGTGCCAGCAGCCTACTTGCCAGCGGGAGTTACAATGAGCAGTTCTTC. This codes for CASSLLASGSYNEQFF.

This sequence joins TRBV7-2 and TRBJ1-4; 8 bases agree with TRBD1. The CDR3 is 16 amino acids. CDR1 SGHTA and CDR2 FQGNSA come from the germline V gene. The V gene end was trimmed by 3 bases and the J gene end by 5 bases; junction bases not matched to a gene: 8. The CDR3 DNA sequence: TGTGCCAGCAGCTTCTCGGGACAGGTGACAAATGAAAAACTGTTTTTT. Protein sequence: CASSFSGQVTNEKLFF.

This sequence joins TRBV4-1 and TRBJ1-3, with D hard to call. CDR3 length: 12 amino acids. Trimming shortened V by 2 bases and J by 5 bases, and 4 bases separated the two germline ends. Germline values: CDR1 MGHRA, CDR2 YSYEKL. The chain's CDR3 is CASSQPRNTIYF. The CDR3 region has the DNA TGCGCCAGCAGCCAACCGAGAAACACCATATATTTT.

J is TRBJ1-4 and V is TRBV28, with TRBD1 matching 10 bases. V gave up 5 bases and J gave up 6 bases; unmatched junction bases: 6. Germline V gene data show CDR1 as MDHEN and CDR2 as SYDVKM. The CDR3 runs to 15 residues. In DNA, the CDR3 is TGTGCCAGCAGTCAGCCGGGACAGGGGTATGAAAAACTGTTTTTT. Its translation: CASSQPGQGYEKLFF.

This clone was seen once. CDR3 region: CAISQGEVGYTF. The DNA for the CDR3 is TGTGCCATCAGTCAAGGGGAGGTAGGCTACACCTTC. This chain links TRBV10-3 with TRBJ1-2, with a tentative D call TRBD1 (5 bases). The CDR3 runs to 12 residues. Trimming shortened V by 5 bases and J by 8 bases, and 12 bases separated the two germline ends. In germline, CDR1 is ENHRY, CDR2 SYGVKD.

Regarding this clone: The same CDR3 also results from other DNA sequences found in this sample. The chain links TRBV5-1 to TRBJ2-5, with D perhaps TRBD1 or TRBD2 (5 bases each). V lost 0 bases and J 5 bases, leaving 11 bases between the germline ends. Germline assignment: CDR1 SGHRS and CDR2 YFSETQ. The CDR3 runs 14 residues. CDR3 sequence reads: CASSLDSRGETQYF. In nucleotides, the CDR3 is TGCGCCAGCAGCTTGGATTCGAGGGGCGAGACCCAGTACTTC.

The gene calls are TRBV7-8 and TRBJ2-3; no firm D call. The CDR3 is made up of 12 amino acids. Germline CDR1 and CDR2: SGHVS and FQNEAQ. V shed 5 bases and J shed 9 bases, with 12 bases lying between them. CDR3 nucleotides: TGTGCCAGCAGCCCTACTCTCGGGACGCAGTATTTT. This sequence encodes CASSPTLGTQYF.